This entry concerns a single T cell receptor beta chain. This entry is derived from a study of T cells expressing NK-cell markers. In the study overall: Sorted CD3+CD56-NKG2C+, CD3+CD56+NKG2C+ and CD3+CD56+NKG2C- T cells supplied the TCR beta repertoires. Out of eight donors sequenced, seven tested HCMV-seropositive and the remaining one seronegative.

Per germline, CDR1 SEHNR and CDR2 FQNEAQ (reference sequence). The CDR3 covers 15 residues. What made the TCR beta cDNA was 5'RACE template switching with UMIs. TCRdb reprocessed the 5' RACE reads and reports one entry per CDR3 protein, with no DNA. Seen in this sample are some 8,000 distinct CDR3 sequences; the ten most common clones hold more than 9%. The chain joins TRBV7-9 to TRBJ2-1. The sample taken for sequencing was blood T cells: a sorted CD56 or NKG2C T cell subset, CD4+ or CD8+ T cells, or bulk PBMC T cells (not recorded which). This clonotype was sampled from a man aged 18 to 29 in good health. CDR3: CASSLAGVPDYEQFF.